The 29 T cell receptor beta chains given below trace back to one sample, sequenced in a study of CD8 T cells in Susac syndrome. The RNA input was 0.5 to 1 ug, and it was reverse transcribed with random hexamers. One entry per CDR3 protein results from TCRdb running MiXCR on the immunoSEQ multiplex PCR reads. This table has roughly 89,000 distinct CDR3 sequences, about 95% appearing once. Sample: CD8+ T cells from PBMCs. The receptors derive from a human donor with Susac syndrome.

V and J are TRBV20-1 and TRBJ2-2; D unresolved. CDR3 size: 14 residues. Germline V gene data show CDR1 as DFQATT and CDR2 as SNEGSKA (reference sequence). The ends were cut back, 5 bases at V and 7 bases at J, with 17 bases in the middle. CDR3 nucleotide sequence: TGCAGTGCTCTACTGGCCGCCGAAGGCGGGGAGCTGTTTTTT. Its protein is CSALLAAEGGELFF.

The rearrangement uses TRBV21-1 and TRBJ2-2. TRBV21-1 is classified as a pseudogene. The CDR3 is 13 amino acids. In DNA, the CDR3 is TGTGCCAGCGGCAGGGCAGGCACCGGGGAGCTGTTTTTT. It translates to CASGRAGTGELFF.

The chain joins TRBV4-2 to TRBJ2-1; 7 nucleotides align to TRBD1. V trimming: 4 bases; J trimming: 2 bases; junction bases outside the gene matches: 8. CDR1 is LGHNA and CDR2 is YNFKEQ in the germline V gene. The CDR3 totals 16 residues. CDR3 DNA: TGTGCCAGCAGCCCGGTCGACAGGGTAACCTACAATGAGCAGTTCTTC. This codes for CASSPVDRVTYNEQFF.

This clonotype was seen only once. The chain couples TRBV30 to TRBJ1-5; no reliable D call. The CDR3 has 16 amino acids. The ends were cut back, 0 bases at V and 5 bases at J, with 17 bases in the middle. Looked up from germline, CDR1 is GTSNPN and CDR2 is SVGIG (reference sequence). The CDR3 spells CAWSVESGNFHQPQHF. The CDR3 DNA is TGTGCCTGGAGTGTAGAGTCTGGGAACTTCCATCAGCCCCAGCATTTT.

The chain is built from TRBV28 and TRBJ1-2; D unresolved. The CDR3 consists of 15 residues. Germline assignment: CDR1 MDHEN and CDR2 SYDVKM. V was cut by 3 bases and J by 4 bases, with 15 bases left in between. CDR3 region: CASSFSVAPVYGYTF. CDR3 bases: TGTGCCAGCAGTTTTAGTGTGGCCCCGGTCTATGGCTACACCTTC.

J is TRBJ2-5 and V is TRBV5-1, with a tentative D call TRBD1 (5 bases). The germline V gene encodes CDR1 SGHRS and CDR2 YFSETQ. This CDR3 spans 13 amino acids. The V and J ends lost 3 bases and 5 bases respectively, with 11 bases between them. The CDR3 loop is CASSSRVLETQYF. CDR3 bases: TGCGCCAGCAGCTCCAGGGTTTTGGAGACCCAGTACTTC.

The chain combines TRBV12-3 or TRBV12-4 with TRBJ2-3; 10 bases fit TRBD2. The CDR3 has 14 residues. V was pared by 8 bases and J by 0 bases, with 2 bases of the junction left unmatched. CDR3 loop: CASGLADSTDTQYF. In DNA form, the CDR3 reads TGTGCCAGCGGACTAGCGGATAGCACAGATACGCAGTATTTT.

V is TRBV24-1 and J is TRBJ2-3; the D gene could be TRBD1 or TRBD2 (6 bases each). Per germline, CDR1 KGHDR and CDR2 SFDVKD. Deletions cut 6 bases from V and 10 bases from J, with 16 bases between. CDR3 length: 13 amino acids. CDR3 loop: CATSTGAPGAQYF. Written as DNA, the CDR3 is TGTGCCACCAGTACGGGGGCGCCGGGGGCGCAGTATTTT.

The gene calls are TRBV3-1 and TRBJ1-2; 9 nucleotides match TRBD1. CDR1 is LGHDT and CDR2 is YNNKEL in the germline V gene (reference sequence). J gave up 8 bases and V 2 bases, and 6 bases lay outside the gene matches. The CDR3 spans 14 residues. In DNA form, the CDR3 reads TGTGCCAGCAGCCAAACAGGGGGCTTGGGCGGCTACACCTTC. Protein: CASSQTGGLGGYTF.

This rearrangement joins TRBV20-1 to TRBJ1-5; a possible D gene is TRBD1 (6 bases). The germline gives CDR1 DFQATT, CDR2 SNEGSKA (reference sequence). V gave up 6 bases and J gave up 7 bases, with 16 bases separating them. This CDR3 has 13 amino acids. The CDR3 DNA follows: TGCAGTGCCCAGAGGGGGGCGGGACAGCCCCAGCATTTT. Protein product: CSAQRGAGQPQHF.

The chain uses TRBV9 and TRBJ1-5; 8 bases line up with TRBD1. V gave up 2 bases and J gave up 2 bases; unmatched junction bases: 3. Germline V gene sequence: CDR1 SGDLS, CDR2 YYNGEE. The CDR3 runs to 15 residues. CDR3 nucleotides: TGTGCCAGCAGCGTGGGGACAGGACGCAATCAGCCCCAGCATTTT. Amino acids: CASSVGTGRNQPQHF.

The chain recombines TRBV30 with TRBJ1-3; the match to TRBD1 covers 8 bases. After removal of 8 bases from V and 0 bases from J, the junction contained 6 bases not matched to a gene. Germline CDR1 and CDR2: GTSNPN and SVGIG (reference sequence). The CDR3 extends over 14 amino acids. The CDR3 is CAAGQAISGNTIYF. In DNA form, the CDR3 reads TGTGCCGCGGGACAGGCAATCTCTGGAAACACCATATATTTT.

The chain recombines TRBV4-2 with TRBJ1-5, with a weak D call TRBD1 (5 bases). Germline CDR1 LGHNA, CDR2 YNFKEQ. The ends were cut back, 0 bases at V and 11 bases at J, with 14 bases in the middle. The CDR3 loop spans 14 amino acids. The CDR3 loop reads CASSQDQGPTAQHF. The CDR3, as DNA: TGTGCCAGCAGCCAAGATCAGGGACCGACGGCCCAGCATTTT.

The chain uses TRBV30 and TRBJ2-5; 7 bases align to TRBD2. V lost 0 bases, J lost 2 bases, and 0 bases stayed unmatched. CDR3 length equals 13 residues. CDR1 GTSNPN and CDR2 SVGIG come from the germline V gene (reference sequence). CDR3 DNA: TGTGCCTGGAGTGTGGGGGGGCAAGAGACCCAGTACTTC. Translation: CAWSVGGQETQYF.

CDR3 nucleotide sequence: TGTGCCAGCAGTTTAGCGCAGGAGGGGTCCGGGGAGCTGTTTTTT. Encoded protein: CASSLAQEGSGELFF. V usage is TRBV12-3 or TRBV12-4 and J usage is TRBJ2-2; possible D gene TRBD2, 6 bases. The CDR3 is 15 residues long. Trimming cost V 0 bases and J 6 bases, with 11 bases left between them.

V usage is TRBV20-1 and J usage is TRBJ1-5; D is possibly TRBD1 (6 bases). The CDR3 runs 13 residues. The V gene lost 0 bases and the J gene lost 6 bases, with 9 bases spanning the gap. CDR1 is DFQATT and CDR2 is SNEGSKA in the germline V gene (reference sequence). The CDR3 DNA is TGCAGTGCTAGAGATGGAGGGGGTCAGCCCCAGCATTTT. This codes for CSARDGGGQPQHF.

CDR3: CASSPGHSSYEQYF. As DNA, the CDR3 is TGCGCCAGCAGCCCAGGCCACAGTTCCTACGAGCAGTACTTC. The genes are TRBV4-3 and TRBJ2-7; D uncertain. Per germline, CDR1 LGHNA and CDR2 YSLEER. The CDR3 is made up of 14 amino acids. The ends were cut back, 4 bases at V and 1 base at J, with 11 bases in the middle.

The chain joins TRBV7-8 to TRBJ2-1; 8 bases are shared with TRBD1. The CDR3 runs to 15 residues. V shed 3 bases, J shed 0 bases, and the junction held 1 base outside the gene matches. The V gene's germline CDR1 is SGHVS and CDR2 FQNEAQ. The CDR3 spells CASSLTGDSYNEQFF. CDR3 nucleotide sequence: TGTGCCAGCAGCTTGACAGGGGACTCCTACAATGAGCAGTTCTTC.

This clonotype was counted a single time. This rearrangement joins TRBV11-2 to TRBJ1-5; the D is unclear. Trimming pared 3 bases from V and 4 bases from J, leaving 7 bases between. The CDR3 has 13 amino acids. CDR1 and CDR2 from the germline V gene are SGHAT and FQNNGV. The CDR3 loop is CASSLDGNQPQHF. CDR3 DNA: TGTGCCAGCAGCTTGGACGGAAATCAGCCCCAGCATTTT.

This rearrangement joins TRBV6-5 to TRBJ2-5, with D possibly matching TRBD2 (6 bases). Germline CDR1 is MNHEY and CDR2 is SVGAGI. Trimming took off 4 bases at V and 2 bases at J, with 11 bases between the two ends. The CDR3 has 14 amino acids. CDR3 residues: CASSWGDLQETQYF. In DNA, the CDR3 is TGTGCCAGCAGTTGGGGGGACCTTCAAGAGACCCAGTACTTC.

The chain is built from TRBV5-6 and TRBJ2-1; a weak D match, TRBD1 (5 bases). V dropped 3 bases and J dropped 7 bases, with 11 bases sitting between them. Germline CDR1 and CDR2: SGHDT and YYEEEE. The CDR3 is 13 amino acids. CDR3 in DNA: TGTGCCAGCAGCTCGCAGGGTCTGAATGAGCAGTTCTTC. This gives the protein CASSSQGLNEQFF.

The genes are TRBV24-1 and TRBJ1-2, with no clear D. V lost 6 bases and J 4 bases, leaving 14 bases between the germline ends. Germline V lookup: CDR1 KGHDR, CDR2 SFDVKD. CDR3 length: 14 amino acids. DNA for the CDR3: TGTGCCACCAGTCCCGTACGGTACAGCTATGGCTACACCTTC. Translating gives CATSPVRYSYGYTF.

This chain uses TRBV6-5 with TRBJ1-5; 8 nucleotides line up with TRBD1. Trimming removed 0 bases from V and 3 bases from J; junction bases left unmatched: 1. Germline V CDR1 and CDR2: MNHEY, SVGAGI. This CDR3 spans 15 amino acids. The CDR3 spells CASSYSGQVNQPQHF. The CDR3 DNA sequence: TGTGCCAGCAGTTACTCGGGACAGGTCAATCAGCCCCAGCATTTT.

The CDR3 sequence: CASSFGMTTEAFF. The CDR3 DNA reads as TGTGCCAGCAGTTTCGGGATGACAACTGAAGCTTTCTTT. This chain connects TRBV12-3 or TRBV12-4 to TRBJ1-1, with D unclear. The V and J ends lost 3 bases and 5 bases respectively, with 10 bases between them. The CDR3 contains 13 residues.

This clonotype has just one count. The CDR3 sequence is CASSLRGRANTEAFF. The CDR3 DNA reads as TGTGCCAGCAGTCTCCGGGGCCGGGCGAACACTGAAGCTTTCTTT. V gene TRBV28 combines with J gene TRBJ1-1; TRBD1 is a possible D gene (5 bases). Trimming stripped 5 bases from V and 1 base from J, with 14 bases between. The CDR3 loop spans 15 amino acids. Germline V gives CDR1 MDHEN, CDR2 SYDVKM.

The chain employs TRBV5-8 and TRBJ1-6; D gene unclear. Germline loops: CDR1 SGHTS, CDR2 YDEGEE. The length of the CDR3 is 13 residues. The V end lost 1 base, the J end lost 7 bases, and 6 bases lay between the germline ends. CDR3 residues: CASSLSGNSPLHF. Written as DNA, the CDR3 is TGTGCCAGCAGCTTGTCGGGGAATTCACCCCTCCACTTT.

The V call is TRBV11-2, the J call TRBJ2-1, with 9 nucleotides matching TRBD1. Per the germline V gene, CDR1 is SGHAT and CDR2 is FQNNGV. This CDR3 is 13 amino acids long. The V segment lost 8 bases and the J segment 10 bases; nucleotides outside the gene matches: 9. The CDR3 DNA reads as TGTGCCAGCGCGGTGGACAGGGGAAGCGAGCAGTTCTTC. This sequence encodes CASAVDRGSEQFF. The whole variable domain, remainder taken from reference TRBV11-2 and TRBJ2-1, is EAGVAQSPRYKIIEKRQSVAFWCNPISGHATLYWYQQILGQGPKLLIQFQNNGVVDDSQLPKDRFSAERLKGVDSTLKIQPAKLEDSAVYLCASAVDRGSEQFFGPGTRLTVL.

The chain couples TRBV4-3 to TRBJ1-1; 8 bases map to TRBD1. The CDR3 spans 13 residues. CDR1 is LGHNA, CDR2 YSLEER, per germline. V was clipped by 4 bases and J by 6 bases; unmatched bases: 4. CDR3 residues: CASSRTGISEAFF. The CDR3 DNA is TGCGCCAGCAGCCGGACAGGGATCTCTGAAGCTTTCTTT.

This chain joins TRBV5-1 and TRBJ1-2; 9 nucleotides line up with TRBD1. Germline V lookup: CDR1 SGHRS, CDR2 YFSETQ. J lost 7 bases, V lost 0 bases, and 7 bases had no gene match. CDR3 length: 15 amino acids. CDR3 sequence (DNA): TGCGCCAGCAGCTTGGAGGGACAGGGATCTGGTGGCTACACCTTC. It is translated as CASSLEGQGSGGYTF.